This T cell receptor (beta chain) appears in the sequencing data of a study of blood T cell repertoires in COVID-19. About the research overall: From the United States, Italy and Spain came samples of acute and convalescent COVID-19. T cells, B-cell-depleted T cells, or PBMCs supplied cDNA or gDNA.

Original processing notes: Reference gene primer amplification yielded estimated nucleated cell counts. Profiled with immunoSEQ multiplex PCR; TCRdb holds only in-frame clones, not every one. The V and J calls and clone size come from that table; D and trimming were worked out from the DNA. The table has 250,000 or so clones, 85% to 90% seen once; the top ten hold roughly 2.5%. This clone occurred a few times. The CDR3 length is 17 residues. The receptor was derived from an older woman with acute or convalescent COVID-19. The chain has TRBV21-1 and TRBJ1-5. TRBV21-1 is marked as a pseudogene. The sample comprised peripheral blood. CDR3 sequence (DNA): TGTGCCAGCAGCAAAGCGAGCGGGGCGAGGAGCAATCAGCCCCAGCATTTT. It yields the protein CASSKASGARSNQPQHF.